This T cell receptor beta chain was sequenced for a study of cytomegalovirus exposure and HLA in healthy donors. Trimming left V 1 base short and J 9 bases short, with 7 bases between. This CDR3 contains 12 residues. CDR1 is SEHNR and CDR2 is FQNEAQ in the germline V gene (reference sequence). PCR used 60 Vbeta primers and 13 Jbeta primers. Repertoires were generated with immunoSEQ multiplex PCR, while TCRdb's copy carries only in-frame clones and drops some. Here the sample spans around 130,000 clones, more than 55% being singletons. The sample was PBMCs. The chain uses TRBV7-9 and TRBJ2-1; D is uncertain. The sequence was obtained from a woman aged 55-75 years in good health and CMV-seronegative. The CDR3 is CASSLGFGEQFF. The CDR3 DNA reads as TGTGCCAGCAGCTTAGGGTTCGGTGAGCAGTTCTTC.